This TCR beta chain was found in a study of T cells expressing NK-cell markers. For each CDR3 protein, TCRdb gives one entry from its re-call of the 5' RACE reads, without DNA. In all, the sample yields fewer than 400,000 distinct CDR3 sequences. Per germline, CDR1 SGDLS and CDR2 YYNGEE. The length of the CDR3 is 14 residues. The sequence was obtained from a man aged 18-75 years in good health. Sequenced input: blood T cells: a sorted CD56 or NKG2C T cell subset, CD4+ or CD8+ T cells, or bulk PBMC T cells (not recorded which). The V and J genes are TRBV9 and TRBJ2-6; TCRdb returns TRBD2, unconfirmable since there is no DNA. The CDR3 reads CASSGLQGPYVLTF.